The clone carrying this T cell receptor (beta chain) showed up many times. Antigen specificity is unknown. The TCR beta CDR3 regions underwent amplification from RNA transcripts. HTBI primers served in a first-round RT-PCR, which a second-round multiplex PCR followed. MiXCR, run by TCRdb on the multiplex PCR reads, gives a single entry per CDR3 protein. The sample records approximately 500,000 distinct CDR3 sequences, 13% to 15% being singletons. Lactation, pregnancy, uncontrolled infections and other autoimmune diseases were all grounds for excluding patients. The data were obtained in a study of Graves' ophthalmopathy and Graves' hyperthyroidism. The CDR3 runs 15 residues. Looked up from germline, CDR1 is SEHNR and CDR2 is FQNEAQ (reference sequence). V was pared by 10 bases and J by 2 bases, with 8 bases of the junction left unmatched. Findings and caveats of the study: Its predictions of ophthalmopathy progression gave the model 55% to 71% sensitivity and roughly 72% specificity.

V is TRBV7-9 and J is TRBJ2-4; 10 bases align to TRBD1. This sequence was found in a woman in her 30s with Graves' ophthalmopathy. Sequenced: blood. CDR3: CATGDRGRPKNIQYF. The CDR3 DNA reads as TGTGCCACCGGAGACAGGGGGCGACCCAAAAACATTCAGTACTTC.